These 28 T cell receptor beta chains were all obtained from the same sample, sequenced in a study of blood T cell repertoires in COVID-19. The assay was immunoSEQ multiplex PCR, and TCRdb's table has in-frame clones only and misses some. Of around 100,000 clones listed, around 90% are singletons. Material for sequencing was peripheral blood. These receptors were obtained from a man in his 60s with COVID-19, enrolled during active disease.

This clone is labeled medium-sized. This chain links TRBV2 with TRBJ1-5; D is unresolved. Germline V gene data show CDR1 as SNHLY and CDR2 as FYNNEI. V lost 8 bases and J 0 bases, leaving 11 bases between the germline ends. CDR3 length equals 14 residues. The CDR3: CASGEAYSNQPQHF. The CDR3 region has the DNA TGTGCCAGCGGGGAGGCATATAGCAATCAGCCCCAGCATTTT.

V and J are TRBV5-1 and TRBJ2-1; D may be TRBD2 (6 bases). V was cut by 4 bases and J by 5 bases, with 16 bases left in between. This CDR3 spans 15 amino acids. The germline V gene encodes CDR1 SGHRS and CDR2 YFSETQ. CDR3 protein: CASSPGPGADNEQFF. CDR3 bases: TGCGCCAGCAGCCCAGGACCGGGAGCGGACAATGAGCAGTTCTTC.

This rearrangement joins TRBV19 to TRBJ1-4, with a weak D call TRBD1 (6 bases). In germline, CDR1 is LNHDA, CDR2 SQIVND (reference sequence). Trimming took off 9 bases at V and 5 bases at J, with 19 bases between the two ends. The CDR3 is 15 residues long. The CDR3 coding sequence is TGTGCCAGCGTCAACCGGGACACGGGAAATGAAAAACTGTTTTTT. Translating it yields CASVNRDTGNEKLFF.

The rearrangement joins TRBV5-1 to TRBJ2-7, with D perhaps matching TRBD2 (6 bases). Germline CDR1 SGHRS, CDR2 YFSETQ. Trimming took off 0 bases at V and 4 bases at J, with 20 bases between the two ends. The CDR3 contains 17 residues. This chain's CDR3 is CASSLAGGPRNGYEQYF. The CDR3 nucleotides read TGCGCCAGCAGCTTGGCCGGGGGACCCAGGAATGGATACGAGCAGTACTTC. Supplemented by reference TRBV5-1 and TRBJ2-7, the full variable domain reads KAGVTQTPRYLIKTRGQQVTLSCSPISGHRSVSWYQQTPGQGLQFLFEYFSETQRNKGNFPGRFSGRQFSNSRSEMNVSTLELGDSALYLCASSLAGGPRNGYEQYFGPGTRLTVT.

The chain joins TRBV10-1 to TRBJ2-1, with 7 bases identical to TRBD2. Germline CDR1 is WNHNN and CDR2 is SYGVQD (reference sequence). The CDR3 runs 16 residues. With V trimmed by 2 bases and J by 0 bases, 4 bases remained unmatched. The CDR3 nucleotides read TGCGCCAGCAGTGAGGAAGCGGGGAGCTCCTACAATGAGCAGTTCTTC. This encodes CASSEEAGSSYNEQFF.

The CDR3 DNA reads as TGTGCCACCATTATGACTACCTTTATTGCCTACGAGCAGTACTTC. It translates to CATIMTTFIAYEQYF. The chain has TRBV24-1 and TRBJ2-7; maybe TRBD2 (5 bases). Germline V CDR1 and CDR2: KGHDR, SFDVKD. Trimming shortened V by 8 bases and J by 2 bases, and 18 bases separated the two germline ends. This CDR3 is 15 amino acids long.

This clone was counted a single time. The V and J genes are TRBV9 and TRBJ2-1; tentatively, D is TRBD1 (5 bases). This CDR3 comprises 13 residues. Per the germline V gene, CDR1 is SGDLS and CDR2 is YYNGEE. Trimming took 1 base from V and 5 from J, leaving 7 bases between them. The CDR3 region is CASSVTDNNEQFF. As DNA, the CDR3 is TGTGCCAGCAGCGTAACGGACAACAATGAGCAGTTCTTC.

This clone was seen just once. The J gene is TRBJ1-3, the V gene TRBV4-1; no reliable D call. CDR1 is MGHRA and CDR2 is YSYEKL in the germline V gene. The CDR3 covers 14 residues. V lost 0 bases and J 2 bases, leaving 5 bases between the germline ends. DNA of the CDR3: TGCGCCAGCAGCCAAGACCAGGCTGGAAACACCATATATTTT. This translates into CASSQDQAGNTIYF.

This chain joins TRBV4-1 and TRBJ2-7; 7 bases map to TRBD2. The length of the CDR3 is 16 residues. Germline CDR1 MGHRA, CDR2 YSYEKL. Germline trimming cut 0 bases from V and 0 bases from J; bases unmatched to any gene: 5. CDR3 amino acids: CASSQEKPGGSYEQYF. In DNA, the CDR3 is TGCGCCAGCAGCCAAGAAAAGCCGGGGGGCTCCTACGAGCAGTACTTC.

The CDR3 protein is CASSLERGKGTEAFF. CDR3 nucleotides: TGCGCCAGCAGCTTGGAACGGGGGAAAGGGACTGAAGCTTTCTTT. The gene calls are TRBV5-1 and TRBJ1-1; the D gene is possibly TRBD1 (5 bases). The V end lost 0 bases, the J end lost 5 bases, and 14 bases lay between the germline ends. Germline lookup yields CDR1 SGHRS and CDR2 YFSETQ. This CDR3 region has 15 residues.

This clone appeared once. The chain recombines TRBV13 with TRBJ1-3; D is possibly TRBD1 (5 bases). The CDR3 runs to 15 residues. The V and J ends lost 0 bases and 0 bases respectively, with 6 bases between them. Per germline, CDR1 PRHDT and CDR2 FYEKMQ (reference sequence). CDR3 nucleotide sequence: TGTGCCAGCAGCTTAGGGCAGGGCTCTGGAAACACCATATATTTT. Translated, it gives CASSLGQGSGNTIYF.

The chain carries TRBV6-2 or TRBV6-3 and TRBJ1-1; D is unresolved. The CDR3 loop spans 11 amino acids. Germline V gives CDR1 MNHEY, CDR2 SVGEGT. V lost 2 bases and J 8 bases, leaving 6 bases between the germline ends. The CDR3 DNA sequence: TGTGCCAGCAGTTACCCGGAGGAAGCTTTCTTT. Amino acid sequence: CASSYPEEAFF.

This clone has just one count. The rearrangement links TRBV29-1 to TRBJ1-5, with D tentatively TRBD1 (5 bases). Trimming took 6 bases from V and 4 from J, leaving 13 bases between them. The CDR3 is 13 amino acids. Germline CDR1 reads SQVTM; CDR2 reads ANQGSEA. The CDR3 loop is CSVSGDSNQPQHF. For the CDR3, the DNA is TGCAGCGTCTCCGGCGACAGTAATCAGCCCCAGCATTTT.

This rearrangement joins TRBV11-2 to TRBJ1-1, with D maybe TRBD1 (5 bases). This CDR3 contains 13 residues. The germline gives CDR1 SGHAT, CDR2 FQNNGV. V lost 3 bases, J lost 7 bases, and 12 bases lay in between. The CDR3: CASSLERGSEAFF. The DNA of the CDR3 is TGTGCCAGCAGCTTGGAAAGGGGCAGTGAAGCTTTCTTT.

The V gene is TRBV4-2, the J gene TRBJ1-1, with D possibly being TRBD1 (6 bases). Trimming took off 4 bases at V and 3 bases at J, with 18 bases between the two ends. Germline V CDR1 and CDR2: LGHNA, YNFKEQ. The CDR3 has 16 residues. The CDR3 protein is CASSPQTGQEDTEAFF. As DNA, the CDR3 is TGTGCCAGCAGCCCGCAAACAGGGCAGGAGGACACTGAAGCTTTCTTT.

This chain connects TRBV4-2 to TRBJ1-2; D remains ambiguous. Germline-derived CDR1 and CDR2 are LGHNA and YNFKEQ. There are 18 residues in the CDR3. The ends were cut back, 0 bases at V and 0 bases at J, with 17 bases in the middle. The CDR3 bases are TGTGCCAGCAGCCAAGAGGCTCTGGCGATGGGAGCTAACTATGGCTACACCTTC. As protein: CASSQEALAMGANYGYTF.

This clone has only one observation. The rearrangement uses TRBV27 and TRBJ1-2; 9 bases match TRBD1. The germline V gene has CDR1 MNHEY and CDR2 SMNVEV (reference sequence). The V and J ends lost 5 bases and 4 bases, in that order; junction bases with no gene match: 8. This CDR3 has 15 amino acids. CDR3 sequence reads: CASSPTGTGSYGYTF. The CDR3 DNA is TGTGCCAGCAGTCCCACGGGGACAGGGTCCTATGGCTACACCTTC.

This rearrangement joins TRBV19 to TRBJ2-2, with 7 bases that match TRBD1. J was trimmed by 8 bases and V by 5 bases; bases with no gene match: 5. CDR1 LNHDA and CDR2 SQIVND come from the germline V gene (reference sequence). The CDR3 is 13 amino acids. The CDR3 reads CASSGLQGGELFF. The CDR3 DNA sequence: TGTGCCAGTAGTGGATTACAGGGGGGGGAGCTGTTTTTT. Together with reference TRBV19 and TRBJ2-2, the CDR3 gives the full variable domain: DGGITQSPKYLFRKEGQNVTLSCEQNLNHDAMYWYRQDPGQGLRLIYYSQIVNDFQKGDIAEGYSVSREKKESFPLTVTSAQKNPTAFYLCASSGLQGGELFFGEGSRLTVL.

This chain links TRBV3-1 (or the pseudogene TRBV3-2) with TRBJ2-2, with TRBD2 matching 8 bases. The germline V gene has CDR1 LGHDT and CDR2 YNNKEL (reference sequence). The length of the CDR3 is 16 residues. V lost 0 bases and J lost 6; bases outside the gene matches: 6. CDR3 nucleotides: TGTGCCAGCAGCCAAGATCTCGGGAGGGGGGCCGGGGAGCTGTTTTTT. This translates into CASSQDLGRGAGELFF.

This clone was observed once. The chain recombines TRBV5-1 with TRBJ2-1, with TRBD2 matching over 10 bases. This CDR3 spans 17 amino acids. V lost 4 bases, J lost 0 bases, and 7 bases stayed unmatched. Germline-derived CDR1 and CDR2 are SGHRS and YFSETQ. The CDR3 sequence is CASSPTGLADSYNEQFF. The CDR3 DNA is TGCGCCAGCAGCCCGACCGGACTAGCGGACTCCTACAATGAGCAGTTCTTC.

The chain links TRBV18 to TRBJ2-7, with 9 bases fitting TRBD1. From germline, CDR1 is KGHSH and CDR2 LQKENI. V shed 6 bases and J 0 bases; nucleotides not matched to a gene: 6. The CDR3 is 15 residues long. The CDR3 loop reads CASSSGTGLSYEQYF. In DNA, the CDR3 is TGTGCCAGCTCTTCCGGGACAGGGCTCTCCTACGAGCAGTACTTC.

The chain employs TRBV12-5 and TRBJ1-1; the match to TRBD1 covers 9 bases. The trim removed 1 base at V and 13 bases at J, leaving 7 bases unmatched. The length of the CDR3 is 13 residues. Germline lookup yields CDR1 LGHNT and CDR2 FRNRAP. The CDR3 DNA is TGTGCTAGTGGTTTGGAGGACAGGGGCGTCGTTTTCTTT. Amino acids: CASGLEDRGVVFF.

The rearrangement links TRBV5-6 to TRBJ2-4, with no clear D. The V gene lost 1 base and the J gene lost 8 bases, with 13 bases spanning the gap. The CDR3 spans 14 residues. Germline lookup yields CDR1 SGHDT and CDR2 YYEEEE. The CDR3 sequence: CASSLFPDTDIQYF. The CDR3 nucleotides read TGTGCCAGCAGCTTGTTCCCCGATACGGACATTCAGTACTTC.

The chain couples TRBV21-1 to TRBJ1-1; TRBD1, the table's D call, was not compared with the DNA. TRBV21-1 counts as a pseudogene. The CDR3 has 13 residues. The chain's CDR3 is CASSKWAPQANAF. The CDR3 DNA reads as TGTGCCAGCAGCAAATGGGCCCCACAGGCTAATGCCTTT.

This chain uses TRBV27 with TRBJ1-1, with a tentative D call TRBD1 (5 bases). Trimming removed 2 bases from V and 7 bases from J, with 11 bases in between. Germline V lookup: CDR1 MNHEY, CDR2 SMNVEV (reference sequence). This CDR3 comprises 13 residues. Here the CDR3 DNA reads TGTGCCAGCAGTTTAGGGGCCCGAGTTGAAGCTTTCTTT. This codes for CASSLGARVEAFF.

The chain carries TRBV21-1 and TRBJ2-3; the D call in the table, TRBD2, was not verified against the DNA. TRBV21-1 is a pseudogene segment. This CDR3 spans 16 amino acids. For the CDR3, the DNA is TGTGCCAGCAGCAAGAGGGAACCGAGAAGCACAGATACGCAGTATTTT. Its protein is CASSKREPRSTDTQYF.

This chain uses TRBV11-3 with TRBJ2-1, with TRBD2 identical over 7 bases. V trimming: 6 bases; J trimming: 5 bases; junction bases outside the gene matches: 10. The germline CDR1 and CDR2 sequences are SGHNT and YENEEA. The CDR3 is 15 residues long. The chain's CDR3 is CASRPSERGDNEQFF. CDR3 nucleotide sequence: TGTGCCAGCAGACCCTCTGAGCGGGGAGACAATGAGCAGTTCTTC.

The DNA of the CDR3 is TGCGCCAGCAGCCAAGATGGAACAGGGGGCCTTACCGGGACTAGCGTCAATGAGCAGTTCTTC. It specifies CASSQDGTGGLTGTSVNEQFF. This chain uses TRBV4-1 with TRBJ2-1; perhaps TRBD2 as D (10 bases). This CDR3 region has 21 residues. Germline V gene lookup returns CDR1 MGHRA and CDR2 YSYEKL. V lost 0 bases and J 6 bases, leaving 30 bases between the germline ends.